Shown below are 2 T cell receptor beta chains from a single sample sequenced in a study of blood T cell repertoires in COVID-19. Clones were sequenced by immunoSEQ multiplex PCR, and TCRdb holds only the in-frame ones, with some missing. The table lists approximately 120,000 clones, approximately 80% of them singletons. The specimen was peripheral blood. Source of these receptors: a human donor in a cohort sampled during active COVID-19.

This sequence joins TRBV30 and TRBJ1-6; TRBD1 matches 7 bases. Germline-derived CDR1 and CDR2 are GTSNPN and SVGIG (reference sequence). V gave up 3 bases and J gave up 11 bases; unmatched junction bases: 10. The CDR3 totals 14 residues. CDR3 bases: TGTGCCTGGAGCATAGGGGGCAGGGGTCCACCCCTCCACTTT. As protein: CAWSIGGRGPPLHF.

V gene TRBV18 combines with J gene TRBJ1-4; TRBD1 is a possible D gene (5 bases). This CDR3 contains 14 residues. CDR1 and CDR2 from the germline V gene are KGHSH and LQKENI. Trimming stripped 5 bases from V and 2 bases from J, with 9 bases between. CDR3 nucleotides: TGTGCCAGCTCAAAGGAGGGGACTAATGAAAAACTGTTTTTT. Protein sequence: CASSKEGTNEKLFF.